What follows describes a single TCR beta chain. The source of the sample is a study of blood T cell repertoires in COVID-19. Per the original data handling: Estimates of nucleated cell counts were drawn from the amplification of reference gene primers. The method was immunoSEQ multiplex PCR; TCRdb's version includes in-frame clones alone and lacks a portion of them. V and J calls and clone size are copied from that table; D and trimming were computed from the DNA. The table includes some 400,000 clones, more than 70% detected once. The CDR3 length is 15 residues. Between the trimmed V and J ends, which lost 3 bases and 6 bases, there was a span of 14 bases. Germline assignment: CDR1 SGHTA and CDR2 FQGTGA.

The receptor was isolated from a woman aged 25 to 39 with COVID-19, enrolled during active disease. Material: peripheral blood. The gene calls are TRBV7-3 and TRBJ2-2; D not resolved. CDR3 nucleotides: TGTGCCAGCAGCTTGGGTGGAGCGATGTCCGGGGAGCTGTTTTTT. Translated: CASSLGGAMSGELFF.